This T cell receptor beta chain was identified in a study of shared clonotypes between healthy human individuals. Assay used: immunoSEQ multiplex PCR; TCRdb lists only in-frame clones, some missing. The sample shows 150,000 to 200,000 clones, roughly 93% of them seen only once. The CDR3 spans 15 residues. Trimming took 5 bases from V and 0 from J, leaving 12 bases between them. The germline V gene encodes CDR1 SGDLS and CDR2 YYNGEE. The origin of this receptor is a young woman in good health. The specimen was naive CD4+ T cells sorted from blood. Subset meaning: CD45RA+ positively selected. J is TRBJ2-1 and V is TRBV9; D is unclear. The chain's CDR3 is CASSTLVSSYNEQFF. CDR3 bases: TGTGCCAGCAGTACTTTGGTGAGCTCCTACAATGAGCAGTTCTTC.